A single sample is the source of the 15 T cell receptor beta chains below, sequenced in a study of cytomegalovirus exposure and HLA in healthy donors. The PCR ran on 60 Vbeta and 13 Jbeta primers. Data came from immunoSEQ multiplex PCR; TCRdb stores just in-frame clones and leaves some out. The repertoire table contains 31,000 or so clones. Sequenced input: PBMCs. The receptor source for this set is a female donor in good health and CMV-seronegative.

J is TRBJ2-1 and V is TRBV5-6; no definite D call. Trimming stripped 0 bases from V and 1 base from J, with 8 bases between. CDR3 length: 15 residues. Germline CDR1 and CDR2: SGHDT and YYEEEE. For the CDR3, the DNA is TGTGCCAGCAGCTTGGGGCACGAATCCTACAATGAGCAGTTCTTC. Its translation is CASSLGHESYNEQFF.

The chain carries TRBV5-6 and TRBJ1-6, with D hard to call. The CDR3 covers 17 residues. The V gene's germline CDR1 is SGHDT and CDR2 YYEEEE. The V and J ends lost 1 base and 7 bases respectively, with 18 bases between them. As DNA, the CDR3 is TGTGCCAGCAGCTTGAGATGGCTATCCGCGGGCAATTCACCCCTCCACTTT. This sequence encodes CASSLRWLSAGNSPLHF.

CDR3 coding DNA: TGTGCCAGCAGAATAACCTTTGGGGGGTCCTACGAGCAGTACTTC. Translating gives CASRITFGGSYEQYF. The chain has TRBV6-5 and TRBJ2-7; maybe TRBD2 (6 bases). The ends were cut back, 6 bases at V and 1 base at J, with 16 bases in the middle. Germline V gene data show CDR1 as MNHEY and CDR2 as SVGAGI. There are 15 residues in the CDR3.

CDR3 coding DNA: TGCAGCGTGGGGGCTAGCGGGGGTATCACAGATACGCAGTATTTT. Translated: CSVGASGGITDTQYF. This sequence joins TRBV29-1 and TRBJ2-3; TRBD2 matches at 10 bases. The germline V gene encodes CDR1 SQVTM and CDR2 ANQGSEA. The CDR3 length is 15 residues. V trimming: 6 bases; J trimming: 2 bases; junction bases outside the gene matches: 8.

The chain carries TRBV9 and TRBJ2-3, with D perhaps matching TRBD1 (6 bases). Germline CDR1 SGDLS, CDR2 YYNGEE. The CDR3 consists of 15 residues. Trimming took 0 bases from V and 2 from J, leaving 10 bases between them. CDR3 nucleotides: TGTGCCAGCAGCGTAGCGAGGGGGATCACAGATACGCAGTATTTT. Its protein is CASSVARGITDTQYF. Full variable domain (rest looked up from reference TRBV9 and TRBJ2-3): DSGVTQTPKHLITATGQRVTLRCSPRSGDLSVYWYQQSLDQGLQFLIQYYNGEERAKGNILERFSAQQFPDLHSELNLSSLELGDSALYFCASSVARGITDTQYFGPGTRLTVL.

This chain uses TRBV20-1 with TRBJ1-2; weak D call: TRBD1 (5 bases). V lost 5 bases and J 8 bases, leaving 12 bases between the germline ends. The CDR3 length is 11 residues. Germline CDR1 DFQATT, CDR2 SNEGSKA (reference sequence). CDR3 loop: CSAGTYGGYTF. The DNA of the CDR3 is TGCAGTGCTGGGACTTACGGAGGCTACACCTTC.

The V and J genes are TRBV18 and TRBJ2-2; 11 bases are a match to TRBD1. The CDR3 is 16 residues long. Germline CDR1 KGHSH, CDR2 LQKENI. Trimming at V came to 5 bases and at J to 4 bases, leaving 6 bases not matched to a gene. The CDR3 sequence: CASSDTGTGGTGELFF. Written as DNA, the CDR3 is TGTGCCAGCTCAGATACCGGGACAGGGGGCACCGGGGAGCTGTTTTTT.

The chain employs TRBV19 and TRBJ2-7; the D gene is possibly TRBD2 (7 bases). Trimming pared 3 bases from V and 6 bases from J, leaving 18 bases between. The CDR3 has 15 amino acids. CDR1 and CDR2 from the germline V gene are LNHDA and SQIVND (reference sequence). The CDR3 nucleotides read TGTGCCAGTAGTATCCAGACGACGGGGGGCTCCGAGCAGTACTTC. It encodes CASSIQTTGGSEQYF.

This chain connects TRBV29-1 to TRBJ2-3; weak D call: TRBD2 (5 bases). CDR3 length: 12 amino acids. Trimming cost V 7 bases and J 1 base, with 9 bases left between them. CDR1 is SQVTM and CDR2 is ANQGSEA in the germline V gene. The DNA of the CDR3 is TGCAGCGCTCAGGAGGGCACAGATACGCAGTATTTT. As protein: CSAQEGTDTQYF.

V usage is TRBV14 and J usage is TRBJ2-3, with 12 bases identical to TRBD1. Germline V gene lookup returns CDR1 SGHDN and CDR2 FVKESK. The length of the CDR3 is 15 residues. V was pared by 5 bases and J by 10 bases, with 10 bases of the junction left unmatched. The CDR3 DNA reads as TGTGCCAGCAGCTTACCGGGACAGGGGGCGCCGGCGCAGTATTTT. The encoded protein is CASSLPGQGAPAQYF.

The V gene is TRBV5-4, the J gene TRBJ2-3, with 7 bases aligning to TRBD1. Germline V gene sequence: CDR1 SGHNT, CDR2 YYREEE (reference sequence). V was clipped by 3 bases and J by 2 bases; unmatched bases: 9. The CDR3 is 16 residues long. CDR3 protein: CASSSQPDRPTDTQYF. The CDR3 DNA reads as TGTGCCAGCAGCTCCCAACCGGACAGGCCCACAGATACGCAGTATTTT.

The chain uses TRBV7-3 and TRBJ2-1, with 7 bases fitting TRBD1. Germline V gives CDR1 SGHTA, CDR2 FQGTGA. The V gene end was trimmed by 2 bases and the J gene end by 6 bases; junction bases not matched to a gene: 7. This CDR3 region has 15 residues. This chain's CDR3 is CASSLGDSGSNEQFF. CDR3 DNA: TGTGCCAGCAGCTTAGGGGACAGTGGAAGCAATGAGCAGTTCTTC.

CDR3 sequence (DNA): TGTGCCAGCAGTGGACAGGGAGATACGCAGTATTTT. As protein: CASSGQGDTQYF. The V call is TRBV6-1, the J call TRBJ2-3; 7 bases are a match to TRBD1. J lost 5 bases, V lost 4 bases, and 0 bases had no gene match. The CDR3 is 12 amino acids. Germline CDR1 reads MNHNS; CDR2 reads SASEGT.

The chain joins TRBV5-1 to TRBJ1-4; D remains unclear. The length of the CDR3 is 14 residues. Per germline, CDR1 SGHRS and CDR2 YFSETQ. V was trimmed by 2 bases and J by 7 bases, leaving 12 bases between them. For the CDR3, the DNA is TGCGCCAGCAGCTTACCCGACAAAGGTGAAAAACTGTTTTTT. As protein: CASSLPDKGEKLFF.

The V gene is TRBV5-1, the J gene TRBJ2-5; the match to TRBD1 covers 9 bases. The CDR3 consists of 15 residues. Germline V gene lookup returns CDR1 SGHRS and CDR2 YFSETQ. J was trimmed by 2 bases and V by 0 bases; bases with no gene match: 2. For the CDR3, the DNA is TGCGCCAGCAGCTTGGGGGGACAGGGACAAGAGACCCAGTACTTC. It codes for CASSLGGQGQETQYF. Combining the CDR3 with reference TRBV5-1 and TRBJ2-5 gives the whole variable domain KAGVTQTPRYLIKTRGQQVTLSCSPISGHRSVSWYQQTPGQGLQFLFEYFSETQRNKGNFPGRFSGRQFSNSRSEMNVSTLELGDSALYLCASSLGGQGQETQYFGPGTRLLVL.